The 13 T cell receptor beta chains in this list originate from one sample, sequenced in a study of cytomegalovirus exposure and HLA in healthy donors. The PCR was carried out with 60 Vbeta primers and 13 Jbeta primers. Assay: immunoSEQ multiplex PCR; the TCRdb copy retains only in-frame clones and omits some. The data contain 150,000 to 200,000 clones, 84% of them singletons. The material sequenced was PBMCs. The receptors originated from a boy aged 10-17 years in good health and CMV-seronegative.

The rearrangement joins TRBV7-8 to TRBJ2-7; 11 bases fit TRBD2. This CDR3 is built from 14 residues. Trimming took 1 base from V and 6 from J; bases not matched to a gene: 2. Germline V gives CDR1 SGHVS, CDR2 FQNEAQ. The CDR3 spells CASSLVLAGGEQYF. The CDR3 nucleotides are TGTGCCAGCAGCTTAGTCCTAGCGGGGGGCGAGCAGTACTTC.

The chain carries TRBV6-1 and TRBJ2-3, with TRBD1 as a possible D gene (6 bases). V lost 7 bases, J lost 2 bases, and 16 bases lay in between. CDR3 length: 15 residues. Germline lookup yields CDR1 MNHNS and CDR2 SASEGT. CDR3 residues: CASKLDRSDTDTQYF. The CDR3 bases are TGTGCCAGCAAGCTTGACAGGTCTGACACAGATACGCAGTATTTT.

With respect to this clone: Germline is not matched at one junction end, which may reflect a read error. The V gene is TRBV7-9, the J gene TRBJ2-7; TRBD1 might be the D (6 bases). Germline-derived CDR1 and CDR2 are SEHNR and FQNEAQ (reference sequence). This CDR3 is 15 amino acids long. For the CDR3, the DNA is TGTTCCAGCAGCGCTACCGGGACAAATTACTACGAGCAGTACTTC. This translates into CSSSATGTNYYEQYF. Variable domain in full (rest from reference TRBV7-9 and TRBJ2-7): DTGVSQNPRHKITKRGQNVTFRCDPISEHNRLYWYRQTLGQGPEFLTYFQNEAQLEKSRLLSDRFSAERPKGSFSTLEIQRTEQGDSAMYLCSSSATGTNYYEQYFGPGTRLTVT.

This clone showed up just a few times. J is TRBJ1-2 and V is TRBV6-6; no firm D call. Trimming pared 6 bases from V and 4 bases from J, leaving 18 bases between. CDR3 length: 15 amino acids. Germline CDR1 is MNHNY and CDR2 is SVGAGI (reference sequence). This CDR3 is CASSPDQRATYGYTF. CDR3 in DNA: TGTGCCAGCAGCCCCGACCAGAGGGCAACCTATGGCTACACCTTC.

As DNA, the CDR3 is TGTGCCAGCAGTTCTAGCGGGGGACAAGAGACCCAGTACTTC. Its translation is CASSSSGGQETQYF. The genes are TRBV6-5 and TRBJ2-5; 10 bases agree with TRBD2. V lost 4 bases and J lost 2; bases outside the gene matches: 1. Germline values: CDR1 MNHEY, CDR2 SVGAGI. The length of the CDR3 is 14 residues.

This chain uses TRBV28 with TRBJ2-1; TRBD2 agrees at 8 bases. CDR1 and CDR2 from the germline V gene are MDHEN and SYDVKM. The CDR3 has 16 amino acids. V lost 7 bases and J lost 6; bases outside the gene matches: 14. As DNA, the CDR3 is TGTGCCAGCAAATTACCAGGACTAGCCGCTTTCAATGAGCAGTTCTTC. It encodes CASKLPGLAAFNEQFF.

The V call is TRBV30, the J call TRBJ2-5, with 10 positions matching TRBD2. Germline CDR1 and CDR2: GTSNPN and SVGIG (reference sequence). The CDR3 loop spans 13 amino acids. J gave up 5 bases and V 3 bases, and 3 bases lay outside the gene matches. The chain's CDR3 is CAWRLAGGETQYF. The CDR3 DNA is TGTGCCTGGAGATTAGCGGGAGGTGAGACCCAGTACTTC. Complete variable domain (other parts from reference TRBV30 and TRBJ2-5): SQTIHQWPATLVQPVGSPLSLECTVEGTSNPNLYWYRQAAGRGLQLLFYSVGIGQISSEVPQNLSASRPQDRQFILSSKKLLLSDSGFYLCAWRLAGGETQYFGPGTRLLVL.

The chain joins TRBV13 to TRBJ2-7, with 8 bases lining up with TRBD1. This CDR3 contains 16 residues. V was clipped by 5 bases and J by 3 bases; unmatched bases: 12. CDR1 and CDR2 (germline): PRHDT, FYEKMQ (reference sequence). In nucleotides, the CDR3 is TGTGCCAGCAGCCGCAGACAGGGGAGGTTGATCTACGAGCAGTACTTC. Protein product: CASSRRQGRLIYEQYF.

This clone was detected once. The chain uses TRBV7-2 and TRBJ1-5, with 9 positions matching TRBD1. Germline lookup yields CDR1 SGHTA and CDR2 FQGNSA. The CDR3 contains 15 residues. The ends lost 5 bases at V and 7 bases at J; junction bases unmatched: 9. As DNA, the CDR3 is TGTGCCAGCAGCCTCGGACAGGGGAAGTTCCAGCCCCAGCATTTT. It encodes CASSLGQGKFQPQHF.

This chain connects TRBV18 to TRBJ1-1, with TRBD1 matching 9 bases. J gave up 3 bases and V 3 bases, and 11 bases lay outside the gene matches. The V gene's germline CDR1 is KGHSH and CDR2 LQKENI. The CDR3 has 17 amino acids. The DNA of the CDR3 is TGTGCCAGCTCACCGAGGGACAGGGTGATGGTGGACACTGAAGCTTTCTTT. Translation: CASSPRDRVMVDTEAFF.

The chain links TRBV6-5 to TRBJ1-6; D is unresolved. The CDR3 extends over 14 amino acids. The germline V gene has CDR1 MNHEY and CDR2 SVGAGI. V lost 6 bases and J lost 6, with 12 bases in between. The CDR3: CASSYFGSNSPLHF. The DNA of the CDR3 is TGTGCCAGCAGCTATTTCGGGAGTAATTCACCCCTCCACTTT.

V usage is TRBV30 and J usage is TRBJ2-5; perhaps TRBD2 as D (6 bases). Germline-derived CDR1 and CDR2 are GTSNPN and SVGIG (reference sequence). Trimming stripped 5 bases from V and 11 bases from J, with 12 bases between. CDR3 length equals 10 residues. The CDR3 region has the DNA TGTGCCTGGGGGACGGGGGAGCAGTACTTC. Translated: CAWGTGEQYF.

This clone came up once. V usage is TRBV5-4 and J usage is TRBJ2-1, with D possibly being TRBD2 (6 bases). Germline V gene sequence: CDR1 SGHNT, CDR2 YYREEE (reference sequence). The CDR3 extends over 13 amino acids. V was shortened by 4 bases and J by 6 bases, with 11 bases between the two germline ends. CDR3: CASSPPGVNEQFF. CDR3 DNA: TGTGCCAGCAGCCCCCCGGGGGTCAATGAGCAGTTCTTC.